A single sample is the source of the 15 T cell receptor beta chains below, sequenced in a study of blood T cell repertoires in COVID-19. The method was immunoSEQ multiplex PCR; TCRdb's version includes in-frame clones alone and lacks a portion of them. The sample has about 150,000 clones; around 85% are singletons. The sequenced sample consisted of peripheral blood. These TCRs come from a woman aged 55-69 years with acute or convalescent COVID-19.

The chain carries TRBV5-8 and TRBJ1-3, with a tentative D call TRBD1 (6 bases). The ends were cut back, 3 bases at V and 0 bases at J, with 10 bases in the middle. In germline, CDR1 is SGHTS, CDR2 YDEGEE. There are 15 residues in the CDR3. The DNA of the CDR3 is TGTGCCAGCAGCTACCGGACAGCCTCTGGAAACACCATATATTTT. This sequence encodes CASSYRTASGNTIYF.

The rearrangement joins TRBV9 to TRBJ1-6, with 7 bases fitting TRBD1. J lost 3 bases, V lost 5 bases, and 2 bases had no gene match. Germline V lookup: CDR1 SGDLS, CDR2 YYNGEE. CDR3 length equals 14 residues. CDR3 in DNA: TGTGCCAGCAGTGGACAGGACTATAATTCACCCCTCCACTTT. It codes for CASSGQDYNSPLHF.

The V and J genes are TRBV7-8 and TRBJ1-6, with D hard to call. CDR1 is SGHVS and CDR2 is FQNEAQ in the germline V gene. V was trimmed by 1 base and J by 0 bases, leaving 7 bases between them. CDR3 length: 16 amino acids. The CDR3 region is CASSLGSRSYNSPLHF. For the CDR3, the DNA is TGTGCCAGCAGCTTAGGGAGCCGCTCCTATAATTCACCCCTCCACTTT.

This clone occurred once. This rearrangement joins TRBV6-5 to TRBJ2-1; D unclear. This CDR3 comprises 15 residues. V lost 0 bases, J lost 4 bases, and 10 bases lay in between. The germline gives CDR1 MNHEY, CDR2 SVGAGI. This chain's CDR3 is CASSYSRSPYNEQFF. The CDR3 region has the DNA TGTGCCAGCAGTTACTCGCGCTCACCTTACAATGAGCAGTTCTTC.

The chain has TRBV19 and TRBJ1-5; perhaps TRBD1 as D (5 bases). Between the trimmed V and J ends, which lost 6 bases and 2 bases, there was a span of 11 bases. Germline lookup yields CDR1 LNHDA and CDR2 SQIVND (reference sequence). The CDR3 has 14 amino acids. As DNA, the CDR3 is TGTGCCAGTAGCCCGGGGGGGGGCAATCAGCCCCAGCATTTT. Protein: CASSPGGGNQPQHF.

CDR3 residues: CASSVGWIAGALTDTQYF. The CDR3 DNA follows: TGTGCCAGCAGCGTGGGATGGATAGCGGGGGCCCTCACAGATACGCAGTATTTT. J is TRBJ2-3 and V is TRBV11-2; TRBD2 agrees at 9 bases. The CDR3 is 18 amino acids. Germline CDR1 reads SGHAT; CDR2 reads FQNNGV. J gave up 2 bases and V 5 bases, and 14 bases lay outside the gene matches.

This sequence joins TRBV3-1 (or the pseudogene TRBV3-2) and TRBJ2-7; 7 nucleotides match TRBD2. Germline values: CDR1 LGHDT, CDR2 YNNKEL (reference sequence). The CDR3 extends over 18 amino acids. The ends lost 3 bases at V and 0 bases at J; junction bases unmatched: 14. CDR3 sequence: CASSQALGQRGNSYEQYF. DNA of the CDR3: TGTGCCAGCAGCCAGGCGTTGGGTCAGCGGGGCAACTCCTACGAGCAGTACTTC.

The gene calls are TRBV25-1 and TRBJ1-6; possibly TRBD1 for D (6 bases). CDR1 and CDR2 from the germline V gene are MGHDK and SYGVNS. The CDR3 runs to 14 residues. The V end was cut by 6 bases, the J end by 5 bases, with 11 bases between. This CDR3 reads CASSRDNHNSPLHF. The DNA of the CDR3 is TGTGCCAGCAGCCGGGACAACCATAATTCACCCCTCCACTTT.

The chain is built from TRBV3-1 (or the pseudogene TRBV3-2) and TRBJ1-2; TRBD1 aligns across 7 bases. The CDR3 consists of 14 residues. CDR1 is LGHDT and CDR2 is YNNKEL in the germline V gene (reference sequence). V was pared by 0 bases and J by 7 bases, with 5 bases of the junction left unmatched. In DNA, the CDR3 is TGTGCCAGCAGCCAAGAGAGGGGGCGCGGTGGCTACACCTTC. It specifies CASSQERGRGGYTF.

The gene calls are TRBV2 and TRBJ1-5, with 8 bases aligning to TRBD1. The CDR3 totals 14 residues. V dropped 2 bases and J dropped 7; count of bases not matched to a gene: 4. Germline values: CDR1 SNHLY, CDR2 FYNNEI. CDR3 in amino acids: CASSESTGGQPQHF. The DNA for the CDR3 is TGTGCCAGCAGTGAATCCACAGGGGGACAGCCCCAGCATTTT.

The chain uses TRBV5-6 and TRBJ1-3; possibly TRBD1 for D (5 bases). V was trimmed by 2 bases and J by 8 bases, leaving 11 bases between them. Germline CDR1 SGHDT, CDR2 YYEEEE. This CDR3 has 13 residues. The CDR3 is CASSFGGEDTIYF. The DNA for the CDR3 is TGTGCCAGCAGCTTCGGGGGGGAGGACACCATATATTTT.

This clone was detected a few times. V is TRBV6-1 and J is TRBJ1-6; D ambiguous. The CDR3 consists of 14 residues. V was shortened by 3 bases and J by 0 bases, with 3 bases between the two germline ends. CDR1 and CDR2 from the germline V gene are MNHNS and SASEGT. The CDR3 bases are TGTGCCAGCAGTGATCTCTCCTATAATTCACCCCTCCACTTT. Translation gives CASSDLSYNSPLHF.

This sequence joins TRBV2 and TRBJ1-5, with 11 positions matching TRBD1. Trimming took 6 bases from V and 9 from J; bases not matched to a gene: 7. Looked up from germline, CDR1 is SNHLY and CDR2 is FYNNEI. The CDR3 sequence is 14 residues long. The CDR3 bases are TGTGCCAGCAGAGGACAGGGGGCCGTTCCGCCCCAGCATTTT. Translation: CASRGQGAVPPQHF.

V usage is TRBV27 and J usage is TRBJ1-6; 11 bases line up with TRBD1. CDR3 length equals 16 residues. Germline V lookup: CDR1 MNHEY, CDR2 SMNVEV (reference sequence). V dropped 1 base and J dropped 9; count of bases not matched to a gene: 5. Here the CDR3 DNA reads TGTGCCAGCAGTTTATTAGGACAGGGGGCTGGTTCACCCCTCCACTTT. It yields the protein CASSLLGQGAGSPLHF.

This chain connects TRBV19 to TRBJ1-3; D gene unclear. Trimming took off 4 bases at V and 1 base at J, with 5 bases between the two ends. CDR1 is LNHDA, CDR2 SQIVND, per germline (reference sequence). The CDR3 is 13 residues long. The CDR3 DNA reads TGTGCCAGTAGTACAGGTTCTGGAAACACCATATATTTT. This encodes CASSTGSGNTIYF.